These 30 T cell receptor beta chains originate from one sample sequenced in a study of T cells in Graves' hyperthyroidism and ophthalmopathy. TCR beta CDR3 region amplification was performed from RNA transcripts. The TCR CDR3 first-round RT-PCR relied on the HTBI primer set. One entry per CDR3 protein results from TCRdb running MiXCR on the multiplex PCR reads. This sample has 750,000 to 950,000 distinct CDR3 sequences; roughly 40% occur once, and the top ten carry approximately 8.7%. The sequencing input was blood. These receptors were obtained from a man younger than 35 with Graves' hyperthyroidism.

Only a few counts were recorded for this clonotype. Germline is not matched at one junction end, which may reflect a read error. The J gene is TRBJ2-5, the V gene TRBV7-3, with 10 bases aligning to TRBD2. Germline CDR1 reads SGHTA; CDR2 reads FQGTGA. This CDR3 contains 15 residues. This chain's CDR3 is CASSKVGTSAETQYF. In DNA, the CDR3 is TGCGCCAGCAGTAAGGTGGGGACTAGCGCCGAGACCCAGTACTTC.

As concerns this clonotype: Being one base from a much bigger clone, this may be a read error. The CDR3 nucleotides read TGTGCCATCAGTGCCGGGGGAAACTATGGCTACACCTTC. It codes for CAISAGGNYGYTF. This chain uses TRBV10-3 with TRBJ1-2; tentative D call: TRBD1 (5 bases). Deletions cut 4 bases from V and 2 bases from J, with 8 bases between. From germline, CDR1 is ENHRY and CDR2 SYGVKD. The CDR3 is 13 amino acids.

The chain couples TRBV19 to TRBJ1-1, with TRBD1 as a possible D gene (6 bases). Germline CDR1 and CDR2: LNHDA and SQIVND (reference sequence). Trimming shortened V by 11 bases and J by 5 bases, and 21 bases separated the two germline ends. This CDR3 has 14 amino acids. The CDR3 nucleotides read TGTGCCTGGAGTGTACCCGACAGGTGGACTGAAGCTTTCTTT. Residues: CAWSVPDRWTEAFF.

The rearrangement uses TRBV25-1 and TRBJ2-7; TRBD1 matches at 10 bases. The CDR3 is made up of 18 amino acids. The V segment lost 6 bases and the J segment 0 bases; nucleotides outside the gene matches: 14. In germline, CDR1 is MGHDK, CDR2 SYGVNS. In DNA, the CDR3 is TGTGCCAGCAGATCCGGGACAGGGGTGCCCCGGTCCTCCTACGAGCAGTACTTC. This sequence encodes CASRSGTGVPRSSYEQYF.

The chain is built from TRBV7-9 and TRBJ2-5; the D is unclear. Trimming removed 2 bases from V and 1 base from J, with 8 bases in between. Germline values: CDR1 SEHNR, CDR2 FQNEAQ (reference sequence). The CDR3 is 14 residues long. The CDR3 DNA reads as TGTGCCAGCAGCTTAACACAGCTCCAAGAGACCCAGTACTTC. It translates to CASSLTQLQETQYF.

This chain links TRBV5-1 with TRBJ2-5; no clear D. V gave up 4 bases and J gave up 5 bases, with 18 bases separating them. There are 15 residues in the CDR3. Per germline, CDR1 SGHRS and CDR2 YFSETQ. CDR3 loop: CASSETGPQRETQYF. The CDR3 nucleotides read TGCGCCAGCAGCGAGACGGGCCCCCAGAGGGAGACCCAGTACTTC.

This clonotype was recorded at least ten times. The V call is TRBV29-1, the J call TRBJ2-5, with a weak D call TRBD2 (6 bases). Trimming cost V 0 bases and J 5 bases, with 16 bases left between them. CDR3 size: 15 residues. The germline CDR1 and CDR2 sequences are SQVTM and ANQGSEA. The CDR3 nucleotides read TGCAGCGTTGAAGATCCCCCGGGAGCGAAGGAGACCCAGTACTTC. Its translation is CSVEDPPGAKETQYF.

This clonotype has a count of ten or more. This chain connects TRBV24-1 to TRBJ1-5; the D is unclear. The CDR3 extends over 13 amino acids. Trimming shortened V by 4 bases and J by 1 base, and 4 bases separated the two germline ends. Germline CDR1 and CDR2: KGHDR and SFDVKD. The chain's CDR3 is CATSDLSNQPQHF. The CDR3, as DNA: TGTGCCACCAGTGACTTGAGCAATCAGCCCCAGCATTTT.

The chain couples TRBV11-1 to TRBJ2-7; TRBD1 agrees at 7 bases. The CDR3 contains 14 residues. After removal of 6 bases from V and 6 bases from J, the junction contained 11 bases not matched to a gene. CDR1 is SGHAT and CDR2 is FQDESV in the germline V gene (reference sequence). The CDR3 DNA is TGTGCCAGCAGTTTTCTGGGGACAGTCCTCGAGCAGTACTTC. Its translation is CASSFLGTVLEQYF.

This clonotype was counted ten times or more. The chain uses TRBV7-2 and TRBJ2-5; 7 nucleotides align to TRBD1. Germline-derived CDR1 and CDR2 are SGHTA and FQGNSA. The CDR3 extends over 13 amino acids. The trim removed 3 bases at V and 3 bases at J, leaving 1 base unmatched. CDR3 DNA: TGTGCCAGCAGCTTCGACAGGGAAGAGACCCAGTACTTC. This codes for CASSFDREETQYF.

This rearrangement joins TRBV15 to TRBJ2-7; possible D gene TRBD2, 5 bases. Germline values: CDR1 LNHNV, CDR2 YYDKDF (reference sequence). This CDR3 contains 16 residues. The V end lost 3 bases, the J end lost 4 bases, and 19 bases lay between the germline ends. CDR3 nucleotides: TGTGCCACCAGCAGCTTGGCCGGAGGAGGCGGGTACGAGCAGTACTTC. Amino acid sequence: CATSSLAGGGGYEQYF.

This clonotype came up many times. The chain combines TRBV29-1 with TRBJ1-1; a possible D gene is TRBD1 (6 bases). Per the germline V gene, CDR1 is SQVTM and CDR2 is ANQGSEA. This CDR3 spans 12 amino acids. V was clipped by 7 bases and J by 5 bases, with 14 bases between them. The CDR3, as DNA: TGCAGCGCTGCACAGGGTACGACTGAAGCTTTCTTT. Translation gives CSAAQGTTEAFF.

The chain carries TRBV2 and TRBJ2-5, with no clear D. The CDR3 extends over 14 amino acids. The ends were cut back, 6 bases at V and 4 bases at J, with 15 bases in the middle. Per the germline V gene, CDR1 is SNHLY and CDR2 is FYNNEI. Here the CDR3 DNA reads TGTGCCAGCAGATTATACCTAGGAAGAGAGACCCAGTACTTC. The encoded protein is CASRLYLGRETQYF.

This rearrangement joins TRBV14 to TRBJ2-7; D may be TRBD1 (5 bases). V was cut by 1 base and J by 3 bases, with 13 bases left in between. The CDR3 consists of 15 residues. Germline assignment: CDR1 SGHDN and CDR2 FVKESK. The CDR3 coding sequence is TGTGCCAGCAGCCAAGCGACGACAGTTTTCTACGAGCAGTACTTC. It codes for CASSQATTVFYEQYF.

This clonotype was seen a few times. The CDR3 nucleotides read TGCGCCAGCAGTGAATCGGGGAACCAAGAGACCCAGTACTTC. As protein: CASSESGNQETQYF. The rearrangement joins TRBV10-1 to TRBJ2-5; possible D gene TRBD2, 5 bases. This CDR3 comprises 14 residues. Germline CDR1 reads WNHNN; CDR2 reads SYGVQD (reference sequence). Deletions cut 3 bases from V and 0 bases from J, with 8 bases between.

This clonotype occurred many times. V and J are TRBV25-1 and TRBJ2-7; perhaps TRBD2 as D (5 bases). The CDR3 is 14 amino acids. CDR1 and CDR2 from the germline V gene are MGHDK and SYGVNS. The germline V and J ends were trimmed by 4 bases and 4 bases, with 14 bases remaining between them. CDR3 bases: TGTGCCAGCAGTGCCTCAGGACTGGGGTACGAGCAGTACTTC. Its protein product is CASSASGLGYEQYF.

There are many counts of this clonotype. This CDR3 reads CASIGDGELFF. The CDR3 region has the DNA TGTGCCAGTATAGGTGACGGGGAGCTGTTTTTT. The chain is built from TRBV19 and TRBJ2-2; no reliable D call. Germline V gene sequence: CDR1 LNHDA, CDR2 SQIVND (reference sequence). The CDR3 extends over 11 amino acids. V was clipped by 7 bases and J by 7 bases, with 7 bases between them.

There are a few counts of this clonotype. The rearrangement links TRBV4-3 to TRBJ2-5, with TRBD1 identical over 11 bases. Germline CDR1 reads LGHNA; CDR2 reads YSLEER. This CDR3 comprises 15 residues. The V segment lost 1 base and the J segment 4 bases; nucleotides outside the gene matches: 2. The CDR3, as DNA: TGCGCCAGCAGCCAAGCGGGGACAGGGGGAGAGACCCAGTACTTC. It specifies CASSQAGTGGETQYF.

The rearrangement links TRBV9 to TRBJ2-2; D is uncertain. The CDR3 has 16 residues. Between the trimmed V and J ends, which lost 8 bases and 0 bases, there was a span of 17 bases. Germline CDR1 SGDLS, CDR2 YYNGEE. The CDR3 is CASTYLRGTNTGELFF. CDR3 DNA: TGTGCCAGTACCTATCTACGCGGTACGAACACCGGGGAGCTGTTTTTT.

This clonotype was counted only a few times. The chain combines TRBV20-1 with TRBJ1-1, with no clear D. The CDR3 is 14 amino acids. The germline CDR1 and CDR2 sequences are DFQATT and SNEGSKA (reference sequence). Trimming shortened V by 0 bases and J by 2 bases, and 10 bases separated the two germline ends. CDR3 nucleotide sequence: TGCAGTGCTAGAGAATTTGTACAAAACACTGAAGCTTTCTTT. This encodes CSAREFVQNTEAFF.

The chain has TRBV25-1 and TRBJ1-1; TRBD1 is a possible D gene (6 bases). Germline CDR1 and CDR2: MGHDK and SYGVNS. The CDR3 is 12 amino acids. CDR3 amino acids: CAPQGSGTEAFF. CDR3 nucleotides: TGTGCTCCACAGGGCTCTGGCACTGAAGCTTTCTTT.

This clonotype was detected ten times or more. The CDR3 coding sequence is TGTGCCAGCAGCTTAACTCCGGCCCCCGAGCAGTACTTC. Translated, it gives CASSLTPAPEQYF. This chain connects TRBV7-3 to TRBJ2-7; unclear D gene. CDR3 length equals 13 residues. Deletions cut 0 bases from V and 6 bases from J, with 9 bases between. Germline V gene sequence: CDR1 SGHTA, CDR2 FQGTGA.

With regard to this clonotype: This could be a read error, since a much larger clone is one nucleotide away. This chain connects TRBV6-5 to TRBJ2-7, with D perhaps matching TRBD2 (6 bases). CDR3 length equals 15 residues. Trimming took off 8 bases at V and 2 bases at J, with 19 bases between the two ends. Germline CDR1 and CDR2: MNHEY and SVGAGI. The CDR3 spells CASGESYGSTYEQYF. The CDR3 DNA is TGTGCCAGCGGTGAATCTTACGGGAGTACCTACGAGCAGTACTTC.

This clonotype was seen more than once but under ten times. Mismatch with germline at one junction end may stem from a read error. The chain links TRBV5-6 to TRBJ2-7; 8 bases line up with TRBD2. CDR3 length: 11 residues. Germline V gene data show CDR1 as SGHDT and CDR2 as YYEEEE. The CDR3 DNA is TGTGCCAGCAGTCCCACTAGCGGCGCCCACTTC. It codes for CASSPTSGAHF.

This rearrangement joins TRBV7-9 to TRBJ1-1, with no clear D. The CDR3 is 14 residues long. V was cut by 3 bases and J by 2 bases, with 10 bases left in between. Germline V gene data show CDR1 as SEHNR and CDR2 as FQNEAQ (reference sequence). The CDR3 DNA sequence: TGTGCCAGCAGCTTGGAGCAGATTAACACTGAAGCTTTCTTT. Translation gives CASSLEQINTEAFF.

As concerns this clonotype: Possible read error: a much larger clone is one base away. The chain recombines TRBV10-1 with TRBJ2-5, with D perhaps matching TRBD2 (5 bases). CDR1 is WNHNN, CDR2 SYGVQD, per germline (reference sequence). CDR3 length: 13 amino acids. The CDR3 bases are TGCGTCAGCAGCTCTAGCCTTGGTGAGACCCAGTACTTC. This translates into CVSSSSLGETQYF.

This clonotype was observed once. J is TRBJ2-5 and V is TRBV19; either TRBD1 or TRBD2 may supply D (6 bases each). The CDR3 totals 13 residues. Germline values: CDR1 LNHDA, CDR2 SQIVND (reference sequence). V lost 7 bases to trimming and J lost 5 bases, with 14 bases between them. For the CDR3, the DNA is TGTGCCAGTAACTGGGGGGCAGGTGAGACCCAGTACTTC. This encodes CASNWGAGETQYF.

This chain connects TRBV4-3 to TRBJ2-2, with 7 bases lining up with TRBD1. CDR3 size: 15 residues. V was pared by 0 bases and J by 4 bases, with 2 bases of the junction left unmatched. Germline-derived CDR1 and CDR2 are LGHNA and YSLEER. CDR3 residues: CASSQEAGGTGELFF. In DNA, the CDR3 is TGCGCCAGCAGCCAAGAGGCAGGGGGCACCGGGGAGCTGTTTTTT.

This clonotype occurred many times. The chain has TRBV9 and TRBJ1-1, with D uncertain. The V end lost 3 bases, the J end lost 1 base, and 10 bases lay between the germline ends. Germline CDR1 SGDLS, CDR2 YYNGEE. CDR3 length: 14 residues. The CDR3 loop is CASSESPENTEAFF. The CDR3 DNA reads as TGTGCCAGCAGCGAAAGTCCGGAGAACACTGAAGCTTTCTTT.

This clonotype was detected a few times. CDR3: CASRDQARGGEKLFF. Here the CDR3 DNA reads TGCGCCAGCAGGGACCAGGCACGGGGTGGAGAAAAACTGTTTTTT. This chain links TRBV5-1 with TRBJ1-4; D gene ambiguous. Per germline, CDR1 SGHRS and CDR2 YFSETQ. The V end lost 5 bases, the J end lost 8 bases, and 19 bases lay between the germline ends. The CDR3 has 15 amino acids. The full variable domain, its missing parts supplied by reference TRBV5-1 and TRBJ1-4, is KAGVTQTPRYLIKTRGQQVTLSCSPISGHRSVSWYQQTPGQGLQFLFEYFSETQRNKGNFPGRFSGRQFSNSRSEMNVSTLELGDSALYLCASRDQARGGEKLFFGSGTQLSVL.